The clone carrying this T cell receptor beta chain was observed a few times. A sample-barcoded 5' primer and a J-beta primer mix were used in a second PCR of about 6 to 12 cycles. TCRdb processed the 5' RACE reads anew with MiXCR; each CDR3 protein has one entry. The sample carries 980,000 or so distinct CDR3 sequences, about 44% recorded once. This sample stems from a study of blood T cells in healthy people across ages. The V end lost 6 bases, the J end lost 4 bases, and 13 bases lay between the germline ends. The CDR3 has 13 residues. This chain connects TRBV12-3 or TRBV12-4 to TRBJ2-7, with TRBD2 as a possible D gene (5 bases). Specimen: blood. This TCR came from a man younger than 40 in good health. The DNA for the CDR3 is TGTGCCAGCAGCGACCTCGGGGTTTACGAGCAGTACTTC. Its translation is CASSDLGVYEQYF.